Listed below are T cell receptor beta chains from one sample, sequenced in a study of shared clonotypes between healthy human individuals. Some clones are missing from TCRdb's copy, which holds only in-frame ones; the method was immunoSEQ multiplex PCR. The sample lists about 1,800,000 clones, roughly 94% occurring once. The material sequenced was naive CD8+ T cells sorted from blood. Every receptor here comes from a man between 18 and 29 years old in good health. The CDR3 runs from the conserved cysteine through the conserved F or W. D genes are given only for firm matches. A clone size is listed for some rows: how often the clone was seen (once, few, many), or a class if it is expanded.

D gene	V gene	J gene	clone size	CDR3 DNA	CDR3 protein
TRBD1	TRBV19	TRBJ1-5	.	TGTGCCAGTAGTACTTCCGGACAGGGCAAACAGCCCCAGCATTTT	CASSTSGQGKQPQHF
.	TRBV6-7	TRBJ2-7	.	TGTGCCAGCAGTCCCTTTAGGGTCCGTCGCGAGCAGTACTTC	CASSPFRVRREQYF
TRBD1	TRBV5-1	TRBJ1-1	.	TGCGCCAGCAGCTGGACAGGGGCCCCTGAAGCTTTCTTT	CASSWTGAPEAFF
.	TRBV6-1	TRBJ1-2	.	TGTGCCAGCAGTGAGTTTCCCAGCCTGGGCTCCAACTATGGCTACACCTTC	CASSEFPSLGSNYGYTF
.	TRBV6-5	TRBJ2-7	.	TGTGCCAGCAGTTACGCGGGGACCAACGTAAGGGTCGAGCAGTACTTC	CASSYAGTNVRVEQYF
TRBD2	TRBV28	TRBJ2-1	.	TGTGCCAGCAGTACAGCGGGGGGCGGGAATGAGCAGTTCTTC	CASSTAGGGNEQFF
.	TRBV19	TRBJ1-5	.	TGTGCCAGTAGTATTTATCCGGGACCCACCCAGTATCAGCCCCAGCATTTT	CASSIYPGPTQYQPQHF
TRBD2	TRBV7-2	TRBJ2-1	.	TGTGCCAGCAGCTTAGTTCTAGCGGGGAATGAGCAGTTCTTC	CASSLVLAGNEQFF
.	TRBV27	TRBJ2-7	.	TGTGCCAGCAGCCCAGGGTTGTTCTACGAGCAGTACTTC	CASSPGLFYEQYF
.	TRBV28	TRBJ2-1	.	TGTGCCAGCATCACCTCCCTCTGGGGGGAGAGTATCGATGAGCAGTTCTTC	CASITSLWGESIDEQFF
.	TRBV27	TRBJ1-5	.	TGTGCCAGCAGTTTAACAGGGAACAATCAGCCCCAGCATTTT	CASSLTGNNQPQHF
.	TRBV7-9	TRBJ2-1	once	TGTGCCAGCAGCTCGCCGGTAATGGGTTACAATGAGCAGTTCTTC	CASSSPVMGYNEQFF
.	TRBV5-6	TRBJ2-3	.	TGTGCCAGCAGCTTGGGCTCTGCAGATACGCAGTATTTT	CASSLGSADTQYF